A selection of T cell receptor beta chains follows, all from one sample in a study of identical twins. TCRdb re-derived calls from the 5' RACE reads in MiXCR, one entry per CDR3 protein. This table has under 300,000 distinct CDR3 sequences, over 5.5% appearing once. This sample was also put to use in a study of T cells expressing NK-cell markers.

Sequenced sample: CD8+ T cells sorted from blood. The receptors stem from a woman aged 18-29 years in good health. Each CDR3 is given with its conserved first and last residue. D genes are given only for firm matches. Where a row states a size, it is once, few, many or the class of an expanded clone; other rows omit it.

NA,NA,TRBJ1-5,TRBV6-6,CASSRSQPQHF,TGTGCCAGCAGCCGTAGTCAGCCCCAGCATTTT
many,NA,TRBJ1-2,TRBV27,CASSFSRTYGYTF,TGTGCCAGCAGTTTCAGCCGAACCTATGGCTACACCTTC
NA,NA,TRBJ2-2,TRBV3-1,CASSLEVLGETNTGELFF,TGTGCCAGCAGCCTAGAGGTGTTAGGAGAGACGAACACCGGGGAGCTGTTTTTT
NA,TRBD2,TRBJ2-1,TRBV7-9,CASSGQRERSSYNEQFF,TGTGCCAGCAGCGGGCAGCGGGAGAGGAGCTCCTACAATGAGCAGTTCTTC
many,NA,TRBJ2-7,TRBV20-1,CSADRQGGGQYF,TGCAGTGCCGACAGACAGGGAGGAGGGCAGTACTTC
NA,NA,TRBJ2-1,TRBV3-1,CASSLGGGGEQFF,TGTGCCAGCAGCCTAGGGGGTGGGGGTGAGCAGTTCTTC
many,TRBD2,TRBJ2-7,TRBV7-2,CASSSRWTSGDLYEQYF,TGTGCCAGCAGCTCCCGGTGGACTAGCGGAGACCTCTACGAGCAGTACTTC
NA,TRBD1,TRBJ1-5,TRBV7-9,CASSSLTGDQPQHF,TGTGCCAGCAGCTCCCTTACAGGGGATCAGCCCCAGCATTTT
NA,NA,TRBJ1-5,TRBV6-1,CATSRRSLNQPQHF,TGTGCCACATCCCGGCGGTCCCTCAATCAGCCCCAGCATTTT
many,NA,TRBJ2-1,TRBV29-1,CSVEGPQEQFF,TGCAGCGTTGAAGGACCCCAGGAGCAGTTCTTC